The 20 T cell receptor beta chains below come from one sample, sequenced in a study of beta chain features in type 1 diabetes. Reverse transcribing all isolated RNA meant expressed TCRB transcripts were sequenced. Clones were read by immunoSEQ multiplex PCR, and TCRdb kept only the in-frame ones, dropping some. The sample lists 150,000 to 200,000 clones, less than 9.5% occurring once. The sample consisted of central memory CD4+ T cells from blood. The receptors here all came from a woman aged 18-35 years in good health.

There are a few counts of this clone. The chain combines TRBV28 with TRBJ2-1; 7 bases fit TRBD2. V lost 4 bases and J lost 9; bases outside the gene matches: 15. Germline V CDR1 and CDR2: MDHEN, SYDVKM. This CDR3 is 16 amino acids long. The CDR3 protein is CASSSRPGGRWGEQFF. The CDR3 region has the DNA TGTGCCAGCAGTTCTAGACCGGGAGGTCGATGGGGTGAGCAGTTCTTC.

This chain connects TRBV29-1 to TRBJ1-5; TRBD1 is a possible D gene (5 bases). Trimming left V 4 bases short and J 3 bases short, with 10 bases between. The CDR3 has 13 amino acids. Germline values: CDR1 SQVTM, CDR2 ANQGSEA. As DNA, the CDR3 is TGCAGCGTTGCCGGGGGACCCAATCAGCCCCAGCATTTT. Its protein product is CSVAGGPNQPQHF.

This chain connects TRBV29-1 to TRBJ2-1; 7 bases align to TRBD2. Germline assignment: CDR1 SQVTM and CDR2 ANQGSEA. This CDR3 is built from 15 residues. V was pared by 3 bases and J by 9 bases, with 14 bases of the junction left unmatched. In DNA, the CDR3 is TGCAGCGTTGATTCGTGGGGCGGGAGAGGAGCTGAGCAGTTCTTC. The encoded protein is CSVDSWGGRGAEQFF.

There are a few counts of this clone. The rearrangement links TRBV11-1 to TRBJ2-3; D remains unclear. The CDR3 loop spans 14 amino acids. V was cut by 3 bases and J by 0 bases, with 7 bases left in between. The germline V gene has CDR1 SGHAT and CDR2 FQDESV (reference sequence). CDR3 in DNA: TGTGCCAGCAGCTTCCGAGCTAGCACAGATACGCAGTATTTT. This codes for CASSFRASTDTQYF.

This clone was counted a few times. The rearrangement links TRBV10-3 to TRBJ2-1; 7 bases match TRBD1. V lost 8 bases and J lost 1; bases outside the gene matches: 5. Germline-derived CDR1 and CDR2 are ENHRY and SYGVKD. The CDR3 spans 14 residues. For the CDR3, the DNA is TGTGCCATCGGGACAGAGATTTCCTACAATGAGCAGTTCTTC. Protein sequence: CAIGTEISYNEQFF.

This rearrangement joins TRBV7-6 to TRBJ2-7; 9 bases map to TRBD2. CDR1 and CDR2 (germline): SGHVS, FNYEAQ. The CDR3 is 15 amino acids. The V and J ends lost 1 base and 3 bases, in that order; junction bases with no gene match: 4. CDR3 sequence reads: CASSLVGTSRYEQYF. Written as DNA, the CDR3 is TGTGCCAGCAGCTTAGTAGGGACTAGCCGCTACGAGCAGTACTTC.

The V call is TRBV27, the J call TRBJ1-2; D might be TRBD1 (5 bases). Trimming removed 3 bases at V and 7 bases at J, with 21 bases between. The germline V gene encodes CDR1 MNHEY and CDR2 SMNVEV (reference sequence). CDR3 length equals 16 residues. The CDR3 reads CASSFRNVGGRGGYTF. CDR3 coding DNA: TGTGCCAGCAGTTTCCGTAATGTCGGGGGTCGGGGTGGCTACACCTTC.

The chain carries TRBV29-1 and TRBJ2-1; 10 bases are shared with TRBD1. The CDR3 loop spans 13 amino acids. The germline gives CDR1 SQVTM, CDR2 ANQGSEA. After removal of 2 bases from V and 9 bases from J, the junction contained 4 bases not matched to a gene. DNA for the CDR3: TGCAGCGTTGAATGGGACAGGGGAACTGAGCAGTTCTTC. Its protein is CSVEWDRGTEQFF.

This rearrangement joins TRBV2 to TRBJ2-3, with TRBD1 as a possible D gene (6 bases). CDR3 size: 14 residues. Germline CDR1 is SNHLY and CDR2 is FYNNEI. The V end lost 8 bases, the J end lost 2 bases, and 14 bases lay between the germline ends. The CDR3 DNA reads as TGTGCCAGCCTCAGGGGCCTCAACACAGATACGCAGTATTTT. The encoded protein is CASLRGLNTDTQYF.

The V call is TRBV4-2, the J call TRBJ2-1; D possibly corresponds to TRBD2 (7 bases). Germline V CDR1 and CDR2: LGHNA, YNFKEQ. The V end was cut by 4 bases, the J end by 4 bases, with 20 bases between. The CDR3 totals 17 residues. For the CDR3, the DNA is TGTGCCAGCAGCCCCACGGTCGGGACTACAGGGTACAATGAGCAGTTCTTC. This sequence encodes CASSPTVGTTGYNEQFF.

This clone was found a few times. This chain joins TRBV5-4 and TRBJ2-1, with 9 bases that match TRBD2. J lost 7 bases, V lost 0 bases, and 5 bases had no gene match. The CDR3 is made up of 15 amino acids. Germline lookup yields CDR1 SGHNT and CDR2 YYREEE (reference sequence). This CDR3 is CASSLVAGARNEQFF. Here the CDR3 DNA reads TGTGCCAGCAGCTTGGTAGCGGGAGCCCGAAATGAGCAGTTCTTC.

Remarks on this clone: At one end the junction does not follow the germline gene, possibly because of a read error. The chain joins TRBV7-2 to TRBJ2-3, with 9 bases lining up with TRBD1. The germline V gene has CDR1 SGHTA and CDR2 FQGNSA. The CDR3 sequence is 13 residues long. This chain's CDR3 is CASSLNGRDRERF. The CDR3 coding sequence is TGTGCCAGCAGCTTAAACGGACGGGACAGGGAGCGTTTT. Full variable domain (remainder filled in from reference TRBV7-2 and TRBJ2-3): GAGVSQSPSNKVTEKGKDVELRCDPISGHTALYWYRQSLGQGLEFLIYFQGNSAPDKSGLPSDRFSAERTGGSVSTLTIQRTQQEDSAVYLCASSLNGRDRERFGPGTRLTVL.

This clone came up a few times. The chain joins TRBV19 to TRBJ2-3; 11 nucleotides align to TRBD2. The germline CDR1 and CDR2 sequences are LNHDA and SQIVND (reference sequence). The CDR3 runs 16 residues. Germline trimming cut 4 bases from V and 2 bases from J; bases unmatched to any gene: 5. The CDR3 DNA follows: TGTGCCAGTAGTAACAGACTAGCGGGATACACAGATACGCAGTATTTT. It yields the protein CASSNRLAGYTDTQYF.

A few counts support this clone. This chain links TRBV5-1 with TRBJ2-5, with a tentative D call TRBD2 (6 bases). In germline, CDR1 is SGHRS, CDR2 YFSETQ. This CDR3 contains 14 residues. Trimming removed 4 bases at V and 1 base at J, with 11 bases between. The CDR3 sequence: CASSRGTFQETQYF. In DNA form, the CDR3 reads TGCGCCAGCAGCCGAGGGACTTTCCAAGAGACCCAGTACTTC.

This clone has more than one count but fewer than ten. The sample holds other DNA sequences that translate to the same CDR3. The chain is built from TRBV19 and TRBJ1-5; weak D call: TRBD1 (5 bases). Deletions cut 5 bases from V and 2 bases from J, with 10 bases between. The germline CDR1 and CDR2 sequences are LNHDA and SQIVND (reference sequence). This CDR3 spans 14 amino acids. CDR3 sequence reads: CASSPQQGNQPQHF. CDR3 nucleotides: TGTGCCAGTAGTCCCCAACAGGGCAATCAGCCCCAGCATTTT.

This chain uses TRBV11-2 with TRBJ1-4; D uncertain. From germline, CDR1 is SGHAT and CDR2 FQNNGV. This CDR3 has 15 residues. V dropped 1 base and J dropped 7 bases, with 13 bases sitting between them. The DNA for the CDR3 is TGTGCCAGCAGCTTAGGTGGGCGTCGCGTTGAAAAACTGTTTTTT. Translated, it gives CASSLGGRRVEKLFF. The entire variable domain, with the rest obtained from reference TRBV11-2 and TRBJ1-4, is as follows: EAGVAQSPRYKIIEKRQSVAFWCNPISGHATLYWYQQILGQGPKLLIQFQNNGVVDDSQLPKDRFSAERLKGVDSTLKIQPAKLEDSAVYLCASSLGGRRVEKLFFGSGTQLSVL.

V gene TRBV20-1 combines with J gene TRBJ2-1; D remains ambiguous. Germline V gives CDR1 DFQATT, CDR2 SNEGSKA (reference sequence). The CDR3 loop spans 10 amino acids. In DNA, the CDR3 is TGCAGACACCGTTACAATGAGCAGTTCTTC. Amino acids: CRHRYNEQFF.

Note on this clone: Other DNA sequences from this sample encode an identical CDR3 as well. The V and J genes are TRBV11-3 and TRBJ1-1; TRBD1 matches 9 bases. Germline lookup yields CDR1 SGHNT and CDR2 YENEEA. J gave up 2 bases and V 3 bases, and 1 base lay outside the gene matches. The CDR3 extends over 14 amino acids. CDR3 nucleotide sequence: TGTGCCAGCAGCTTGGACAGGGGAAACACTGAAGCTTTCTTT. The encoded protein is CASSLDRGNTEAFF.

V usage is TRBV7-2 and J usage is TRBJ1-1; D ambiguous. The germline V gene has CDR1 SGHTA and CDR2 FQGNSA. The germline V and J ends were trimmed by 3 bases and 8 bases, with 13 bases remaining between them. CDR3 size: 13 residues. For the CDR3, the DNA is TGTGCCAGCAGCTTTCGTCGGGATTCGGAAGCTTTCTTT. Its protein product is CASSFRRDSEAFF.

The table lists this clone with a few counts. The chain uses TRBV9 and TRBJ1-2, with 10 bases matching TRBD1. The junction had 9 bases not matched to a gene; V was cut back by 0 bases and J by 10 bases. Germline CDR1 reads SGDLS; CDR2 reads YYNGEE. This CDR3 has 15 amino acids. CDR3 DNA sequence: TGTGCCAGCAGCGTAGCCGGGACAGGGGTTGGTGACTACACCTTC. It codes for CASSVAGTGVGDYTF. Full variable domain (outside the CDR3, taken from reference TRBV9 and TRBJ1-2): DSGVTQTPKHLITATGQRVTLRCSPRSGDLSVYWYQQSLDQGLQFLIQYYNGEERAKGNILERFSAQQFPDLHSELNLSSLELGDSALYFCASSVAGTGVGDYTFGSGTRLTVV.